This TCR beta chain was identified in a study of blood T cells in healthy people across ages. Sample-barcoded 5' priming and a J-beta primer mix drove a second PCR of about 6 to 12 cycles. TCRdb fed the 5' RACE reads into MiXCR, producing one record per CDR3 protein. Counted here are around 1,000,000 distinct CDR3 sequences, around 27% occurring once; the ten biggest clones make up about 0.72%. V was shortened by 0 bases and J by 0 bases, with 16 bases between the two germline ends. Germline CDR1 SGHDT, CDR2 YYEEEE. This CDR3 is built from 19 residues. The sample holds a few counts of this clonotype. Its antigen is as yet unknown. Donor samples were obtained from healthy Caucasian individuals from Russia, aged 6 to 90. Findings and limits, study-wide: Without sorted subsets, naive and antigen-experienced compartments could not be conclusively compared.

These data were also reused for a study on T cells of mothers and their children. That investigation notes: Extracted RNA, in its entirety, went into cDNA synthesis at roughly 1.5 ug per 15 ul.

This receptor was identified in a girl under 10 years old in good health. Material: blood. The rearrangement joins TRBV5-6 to TRBJ2-6; no clear D gene. CDR3 loop: CASSLAEVSISSGANVLTF. The CDR3 nucleotides read TGTGCCAGCAGCTTGGCTGAGGTCTCGATCAGCTCTGGGGCCAACGTCCTGACTTTC.